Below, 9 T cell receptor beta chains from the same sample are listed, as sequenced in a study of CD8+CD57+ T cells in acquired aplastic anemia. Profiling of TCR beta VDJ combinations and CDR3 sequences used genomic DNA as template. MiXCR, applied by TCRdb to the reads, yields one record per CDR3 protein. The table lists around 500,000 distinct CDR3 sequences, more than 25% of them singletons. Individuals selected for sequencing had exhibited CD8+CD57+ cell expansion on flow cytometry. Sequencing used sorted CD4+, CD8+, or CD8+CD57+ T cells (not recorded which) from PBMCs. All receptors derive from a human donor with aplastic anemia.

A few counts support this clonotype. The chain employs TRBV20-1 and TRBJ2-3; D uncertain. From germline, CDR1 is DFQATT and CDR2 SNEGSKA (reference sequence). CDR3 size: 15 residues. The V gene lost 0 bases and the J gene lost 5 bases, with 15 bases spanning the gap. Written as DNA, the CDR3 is TGCAGTGCTAGAGATCTTGCCATGCCGGGAGATACGCAGTATTTT. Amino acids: CSARDLAMPGDTQYF.

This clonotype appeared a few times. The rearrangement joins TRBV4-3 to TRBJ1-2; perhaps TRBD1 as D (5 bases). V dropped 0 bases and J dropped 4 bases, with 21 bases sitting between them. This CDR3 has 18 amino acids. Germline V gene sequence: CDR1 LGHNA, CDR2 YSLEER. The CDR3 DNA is TGCGCCAGCAGCCAAGATGTCCAGGGTACCGGGGGGGGCTATGGCTACACCTTC. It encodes CASSQDVQGTGGGYGYTF.

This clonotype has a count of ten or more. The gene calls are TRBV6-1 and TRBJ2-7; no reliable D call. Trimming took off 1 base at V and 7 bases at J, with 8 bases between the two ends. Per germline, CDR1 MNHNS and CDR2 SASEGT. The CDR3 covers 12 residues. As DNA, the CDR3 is TGTGCCAGCAGTGAAGGTTGGCGGGAGCAGTACTTC. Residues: CASSEGWREQYF.

CDR3 amino acids: CAISERTGSNEQFF. The CDR3 nucleotides read TGTGCCATCAGTGAACGGACAGGGTCCAATGAGCAGTTCTTC. V and J are TRBV10-3 and TRBJ2-1; 8 bases line up with TRBD1. Germline V lookup: CDR1 ENHRY, CDR2 SYGVKD. The CDR3 totals 14 residues. V lost 3 bases and J lost 6; bases outside the gene matches: 4.

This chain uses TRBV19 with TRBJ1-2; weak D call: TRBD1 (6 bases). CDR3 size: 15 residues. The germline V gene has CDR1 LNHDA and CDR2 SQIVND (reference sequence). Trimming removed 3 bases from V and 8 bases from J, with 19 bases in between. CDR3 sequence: CASSIRQVGGSGYTF. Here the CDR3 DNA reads TGTGCCAGTAGTATTCGACAGGTCGGGGGAAGCGGCTACACCTTC.

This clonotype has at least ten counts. The CDR3 DNA sequence: TGTGCCAGCAGCACAACAGAGTATGGCTACACCTTC. This gives the protein CASSTTEYGYTF. J is TRBJ1-2 and V is TRBV9; D is unresolved. V was trimmed by 4 bases and J by 5 bases, leaving 9 bases between them. The CDR3 consists of 12 residues. The germline CDR1 and CDR2 sequences are SGDLS and YYNGEE.

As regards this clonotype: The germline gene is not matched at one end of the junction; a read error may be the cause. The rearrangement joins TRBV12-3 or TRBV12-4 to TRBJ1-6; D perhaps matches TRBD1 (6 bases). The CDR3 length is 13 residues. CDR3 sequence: CAGSLQGDSPLHF. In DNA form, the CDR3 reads TGTGCCGGCAGTTTACAGGGAGATTCACCCCTCCACTTT.

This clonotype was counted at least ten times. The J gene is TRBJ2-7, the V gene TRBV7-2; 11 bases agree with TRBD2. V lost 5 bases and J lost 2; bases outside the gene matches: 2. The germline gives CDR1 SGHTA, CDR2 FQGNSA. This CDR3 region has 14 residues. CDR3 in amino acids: CASSLSGGAYEQYF. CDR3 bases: TGTGCCAGCAGCCTTAGCGGGGGGGCCTACGAGCAGTACTTC.

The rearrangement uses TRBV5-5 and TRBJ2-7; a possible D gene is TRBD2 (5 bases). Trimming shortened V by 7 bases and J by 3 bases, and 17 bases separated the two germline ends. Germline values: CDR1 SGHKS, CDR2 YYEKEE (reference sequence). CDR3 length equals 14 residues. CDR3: CASYLQGRGYEQYF. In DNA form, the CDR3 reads TGTGCCAGCTACCTGCAAGGGAGAGGCTACGAGCAGTACTTC.